This TCR beta chain was sequenced during a study of T cell responses to AZD1222 COVID-19 vaccine. In the study overall: Second doses that came at about 4 or about 12 weeks were put together.

Sequencing was performed with immunoSEQ multiplex PCR; in TCRdb, only in-frame clones are kept and a portion is missing. This repertoire shows 200,000 or so clones, about 94% found once; its top ten account for over 7.5%. This clone has only a few counts. Its target is unknown. Study-level findings and limits: Just 5 to 7 AZD1222 recipients tested seropositive at baseline. Dominant at 160-218 and 743-854, vaccine-associated CD4 TCRs also spanned spike. In a largely white British group with more females than males, clonal diversity was possibly underestimated.

Trimming removed 1 base from V and 7 bases from J; junction bases left unmatched: 8. CDR1 is SGHTA, CDR2 FQGNSA, per germline. This CDR3 contains 16 residues. Specimen: peripheral blood, collected on day 0 of AZD1222 vaccination. This TCR was recovered from an adult in good health. The rearrangement uses TRBV7-2 and TRBJ2-1, with 9 bases fitting TRBD2. This CDR3 is CASSLGGIAGVNEQFF. The CDR3 DNA reads TGTGCCAGCAGCTTAGGAGGGATAGCGGGAGTTAATGAGCAGTTCTTC.